These 32 T cell receptor beta chains share one sample of origin, sequenced in a study of OX40 agonist ivuxolimab in advanced cancers. Clones were read by immunoSEQ multiplex PCR, and TCRdb kept only the in-frame ones, dropping some. The sample comprises 70,000 to 75,000 clones, roughly 80% of which are singletons, and under 7% rests with the top ten. The specimen was CD4+ or CD8+ T cells sorted from blood, collected in a trial of the OX40 agonist ivuxolimab. The receptor set was obtained from an adult with an advanced solid tumor such as melanoma, head and neck, liver or kidney cancer.

The chain combines TRBV4-1 with TRBJ2-7; 7 bases line up with TRBD1. This CDR3 is 15 amino acids long. Germline V gives CDR1 MGHRA, CDR2 YSYEKL. The V segment lost 3 bases and the J segment 3 bases; nucleotides outside the gene matches: 8. The CDR3 sequence: CASSHAQGPLYEQYF. CDR3 nucleotide sequence: TGCGCCAGCAGCCACGCACAGGGGCCTCTCTACGAGCAGTACTTC.

This chain links TRBV19 with TRBJ1-1; no clear D gene. Trimming took off 3 bases at V and 0 bases at J, with 11 bases between the two ends. The CDR3 has 15 amino acids. Germline V gives CDR1 LNHDA, CDR2 SQIVND (reference sequence). The CDR3 nucleotides are TGTGCCAGTAGTATCGCCCCAGTAATGAACACTGAAGCTTTCTTT. Translation: CASSIAPVMNTEAFF.

V is TRBV30 and J is TRBJ1-2, with TRBD1 as a possible D gene (5 bases). The germline V gene encodes CDR1 GTSNPN and CDR2 SVGIG (reference sequence). This CDR3 is built from 15 residues. Trimming pared 3 bases from V and 4 bases from J, leaving 18 bases between. The CDR3 reads CAWSTPWGETYGYTF. The CDR3 nucleotides read TGTGCCTGGAGCACCCCCTGGGGGGAAACCTATGGCTACACCTTC. Variable domain in full (rest from reference TRBV30 and TRBJ1-2): SQTIHQWPATLVQPVGSPLSLECTVEGTSNPNLYWYRQAAGRGLQLLFYSVGIGQISSEVPQNLSASRPQDRQFILSSKKLLLSDSGFYLCAWSTPWGETYGYTFGSGTRLTVV.

The chain employs TRBV30 and TRBJ2-7; 9 bases are a match to TRBD2. The germline V gene has CDR1 GTSNPN and CDR2 SVGIG (reference sequence). The CDR3 runs 13 residues. J lost 6 bases, V lost 0 bases, and 3 bases had no gene match. Here the CDR3 reads CAWSVSGRFEQYF. CDR3 nucleotides: TGTGCCTGGAGTGTCAGCGGGAGGTTCGAGCAGTACTTC.

This clone showed up just a few times. V usage is TRBV5-6 and J usage is TRBJ2-7; D is uncertain. V lost 2 bases and J lost 2, with 11 bases in between. Germline-derived CDR1 and CDR2 are SGHDT and YYEEEE. The CDR3 totals 14 residues. The CDR3 DNA follows: TGTGCCAGCAGCTTAATCGGGTTTGCCTACGAGCAGTACTTC. The encoded protein is CASSLIGFAYEQYF. Variable domain in full (rest from reference TRBV5-6 and TRBJ2-7): DAGVTQSPTHLIKTRGQQVTLRCSPKSGHDTVSWYQQALGQGPQFIFQYYEEEERQRGNFPDRFSGHQFPNYSSELNVNALLLGDSALYLCASSLIGFAYEQYFGPGTRLTVT.

The V gene is TRBV6-6, the J gene TRBJ2-1, with no clear D. The germline gives CDR1 MNHNY, CDR2 SVGAGI (reference sequence). The CDR3 has 12 amino acids. Trimming shortened V by 2 bases and J by 9 bases, and 8 bases separated the two germline ends. The CDR3 is CASSYHFSEQFF. Written as DNA, the CDR3 is TGTGCCAGCAGTTACCATTTCAGTGAGCAGTTCTTC.

This rearrangement joins TRBV19 to TRBJ2-2; perhaps TRBD2 as D (6 bases). V lost 3 bases to trimming and J lost 5 bases, with 25 bases between them. This CDR3 is built from 19 residues. The germline gives CDR1 LNHDA, CDR2 SQIVND (reference sequence). The CDR3 reads CASSIRGIGVNEGTGELFF. CDR3 nucleotides: TGTGCCAGTAGTATTCGGGGGATTGGGGTGAACGAGGGAACCGGGGAGCTGTTTTTT.

The chain links TRBV18 to TRBJ2-6, with D uncertain. This CDR3 comprises 16 residues. Trimming removed 2 bases at V and 0 bases at J, with 8 bases between. Germline CDR1 and CDR2: KGHSH and LQKENI. The CDR3 coding sequence is TGTGCCAGCTCACCAAAGCTGAACTCTGGGGCCAACGTCCTGACTTTC. Its translation: CASSPKLNSGANVLTF. Variable domain in full (rest from reference TRBV18 and TRBJ2-6): NAGVMQNPRHLVRRRGQEARLRCSPMKGHSHVYWYRQLPEEGLKFMVYLQKENIIDESGMPKERFSAEFPKEGPSILRIQQVVRGDSAAYFCASSPKLNSGANVLTFGAGSRLTVL.

The chain joins TRBV14 to TRBJ2-5; D is unclear. Germline-derived CDR1 and CDR2 are SGHDN and FVKESK. The V end lost 6 bases, the J end lost 4 bases, and 9 bases lay between the germline ends. The CDR3 loop spans 12 amino acids. CDR3 sequence (DNA): TGTGCCAGCAGGTGTCCAGGAGAGACCCAGTACTTC. It encodes CASRCPGETQYF. Supplemented by reference TRBV14 and TRBJ2-5, the full variable domain reads EAGVTQFPSHSVIEKGQTVTLRCDPISGHDNLYWYRRVMGKEIKFLLHFVKESKQDESGMPNNRFLAERTGGTYSTLKVQPAELEDSGVYFCASRCPGETQYFGPGTRLLVL.

V usage is TRBV19 and J usage is TRBJ1-3; the D gene is possibly TRBD1 (5 bases). CDR1 LNHDA and CDR2 SQIVND come from the germline V gene (reference sequence). This CDR3 is built from 19 residues. V was trimmed by 4 bases and J by 0 bases, leaving 22 bases between them. The CDR3 nucleotides are TGTGCCAGTAGTACTGGGCCCTTCAGGGTGAATTACTCTGGAAACACCATATATTTT. Its translation: CASSTGPFRVNYSGNTIYF.

The V gene is TRBV28, the J gene TRBJ1-2; 9 nucleotides align to TRBD1. CDR3 length: 15 residues. The junction had 13 bases not matched to a gene; V was cut back by 9 bases and J by 5 bases. Germline V gene data show CDR1 as MDHEN and CDR2 as SYDVKM. The CDR3 loop reads CASQTIRDRAYGYTF. In DNA, the CDR3 is TGTGCCAGTCAAACAATCCGGGACAGGGCGTATGGCTACACCTTC.

The rearrangement joins TRBV13 to TRBJ2-1, with unresolved D. Trimming shortened V by 1 base and J by 0 bases, and 10 bases separated the two germline ends. CDR1 is PRHDT and CDR2 is FYEKMQ in the germline V gene (reference sequence). This CDR3 is built from 16 residues. The CDR3 DNA follows: TGTGCCAGCAGCTTAGATGACTTCGGCTCCTACAATGAGCAGTTCTTC. This codes for CASSLDDFGSYNEQFF.

A single count supports this clone. The genes are TRBV18 and TRBJ1-4; no reliable D call. Trimming shortened V by 2 bases and J by 5 bases, and 9 bases separated the two germline ends. Looked up from germline, CDR1 is KGHSH and CDR2 is LQKENI. This CDR3 has 14 amino acids. The CDR3 sequence: CASSPGIENEKLFF. The DNA for the CDR3 is TGTGCCAGCTCACCAGGGATTGAGAATGAAAAACTGTTTTTT.

The chain recombines TRBV7-9 with TRBJ1-2; no clear D gene. Germline CDR1 is SEHNR and CDR2 is FQNEAQ (reference sequence). The CDR3 covers 12 residues. V shed 1 base and J shed 8 bases, with 8 bases lying between them. DNA for the CDR3: TGTGCCAGCAGCTTAGGTGTGAAGGGCTACACCTTC. Translated, it gives CASSLGVKGYTF.

The chain is built from TRBV2 and TRBJ1-5; possibly TRBD1 for D (6 bases). V was pared by 11 bases and J by 1 base, with 12 bases between. Germline CDR1 is SNHLY and CDR2 is FYNNEI. The CDR3 is 13 amino acids. The CDR3 region is CASTGLSNQPQHF. The DNA for the CDR3 is TGTGCCTCAACAGGGTTAAGCAATCAGCCCCAGCATTTT. Full variable domain (outside the CDR3, taken from reference TRBV2 and TRBJ1-5): EPEVTQTPSHQVTQMGQEVILRCVPISNHLYFYWYRQILGQKVEFLVSFYNNEISEKSEIFDDQFSVERPDGSNFTLKIRSTKLEDSAMYFCASTGLSNQPQHFGDGTRLSIL.

The J gene is TRBJ2-5, the V gene TRBV25-1; D might be TRBD1 (5 bases). Matching the DNA end better, TRBJ2-7 makes the J call doubtful. Germline V gene sequence: CDR1 MGHDK, CDR2 SYGVNS. The CDR3 is 16 residues long. The CDR3 sequence is CASSPWGQGHPYEQYF. CDR3 bases: TGTGCCAGCAGTCCCTGGGGCCAGGGCCACCCTTACGAGCAGTACTTC.

This chain joins TRBV19 and TRBJ2-1; no clear D. Germline assignment: CDR1 LNHDA and CDR2 SQIVND (reference sequence). Trimming shortened V by 6 bases and J by 1 base, and 13 bases separated the two germline ends. The CDR3 runs 15 residues. Here the CDR3 reads CASSKGRSSYNEQFF. The CDR3 bases are TGTGCCAGTAGCAAAGGACGGTCTTCCTACAATGAGCAGTTCTTC.

V usage is TRBV2 and J usage is TRBJ2-7; the D is unclear. This CDR3 contains 12 residues. Germline V lookup: CDR1 SNHLY, CDR2 FYNNEI. Trimming removed 5 bases at V and 0 bases at J, with 5 bases between. In DNA form, the CDR3 reads TGTGCCAGCAGTCCAGCCTCCTACGAGCAGTACGTC. It specifies CASSPASYEQYV.

This clone was detected a few times. The chain uses TRBV28 and TRBJ2-7; D perhaps matches TRBD1 (6 bases). The CDR3 sequence is 15 residues long. Trimming cost V 6 bases and J 5 bases, with 20 bases left between them. Germline CDR1 MDHEN, CDR2 SYDVKM. CDR3 region: CASSLNPRGRNEQYV. CDR3 DNA: TGTGCCAGCAGCCTGAATCCCAGGGGTCGAAACGAGCAGTACGTC.

Only one count was recorded for this clone. The rearrangement links TRBV27 to TRBJ1-3; D call uncertain. The length of the CDR3 is 13 residues. The germline V gene has CDR1 MNHEY and CDR2 SMNVEV (reference sequence). Trimming removed 2 bases at V and 6 bases at J, with 8 bases between. The CDR3 coding sequence is TGTGCCAGCAGTTTAGCCGGGTCAAACACCATATATTTT. As protein: CASSLAGSNTIYF.

V is TRBV7-7 and J is TRBJ2-2, with D maybe TRBD2 (5 bases). The germline V gene encodes CDR1 SSHAT and CDR2 FNYEAQ (reference sequence). V shed 4 bases and J shed 7 bases, with 16 bases lying between them. This CDR3 region has 15 residues. CDR3 sequence reads: CASSSREGMGGELFF. The CDR3 DNA is TGTGCCAGCAGCTCCCGTGAGGGAATGGGCGGGGAGCTGTTTTTT.

About this clone itself: Germline is not matched at one junction end, which may reflect a read error. This chain connects TRBV5-8 to TRBJ2-5; weak D call: TRBD1 (6 bases). The germline CDR1 and CDR2 sequences are SGHTS and YDEGEE. The CDR3 has 16 amino acids. CDR3 nucleotide sequence: TGCGCCAGCAGCCAAGATACGGGCAGGGGCCAAGAGACCCAGTACTTC. Translation gives CASSQDTGRGQETQYF. The whole variable domain, remainder taken from reference TRBV5-8 and TRBJ2-5, is EAGVTQSPTHLIKTRGQQATLRCSPISGHTSVYWYQQALGLGLQFLLWYDEGEERNRGNFPPRFSGRQFPNYSSELNVNALELEDSALYLCASSQDTGRGQETQYFGPGTRLLVL.

This clone appeared a few times. This sequence joins TRBV7-9 and TRBJ1-6; D call uncertain. V was clipped by 3 bases and J by 10 bases, with 13 bases between them. Germline V gene lookup returns CDR1 SEHNR and CDR2 FQNEAQ (reference sequence). The CDR3 sequence is 14 residues long. DNA for the CDR3: TGTGCCAGCAGCTTTGATGGACTGCCATCACCCCTCCACTTT. Protein product: CASSFDGLPSPLHF.

This clone occurred a few times. V gene TRBV28 combines with J gene TRBJ1-5, with 10 bases aligning to TRBD1. This CDR3 region has 16 residues. The ends lost 8 bases at V and 1 base at J; junction bases unmatched: 8. Looked up from germline, CDR1 is MDHEN and CDR2 is SYDVKM. Written as DNA, the CDR3 is TGTGCCAGCGGGTGGGGGACAGGGGTGAGCAATCAGCCCCAGCATTTT. Its translation is CASGWGTGVSNQPQHF.

V is TRBV7-8 and J is TRBJ1-6; no firm D call. The CDR3 spans 13 residues. Germline V CDR1 and CDR2: SGHVS, FQNEAQ. V was shortened by 11 bases and J by 0 bases, with 8 bases between the two germline ends. CDR3 coding DNA: TGTGCCGCCAAAGGCTCCTATAATTCACCCCTCCACTTT. Protein sequence: CAAKGSYNSPLHF. Variable domain in full (rest from reference TRBV7-8 and TRBJ1-6): GAGVSQSPRYKVAKRGQDVALRCDPISGHVSLFWYQQALGQGPEFLTYFQNEAQLDKSGLPSDRFFAERPEGSVSTLKIQRTQQEDSAVYLCAAKGSYNSPLHFGNGTRLTVT.

The rearrangement links TRBV7-9 to TRBJ2-3, with D possibly being TRBD2 (6 bases). The CDR3 is 15 amino acids. From germline, CDR1 is SEHNR and CDR2 FQNEAQ (reference sequence). The V and J ends lost 0 bases and 2 bases respectively, with 9 bases between them. CDR3 bases: TGTGCCAGCAGCTTAGCGCTAGCGAACACAGATACGCAGTATTTT. Translation: CASSLALANTDTQYF.

The chain is built from TRBV15 and TRBJ2-7, with TRBD2 matching 13 bases. The V gene end was trimmed by 5 bases and the J gene end by 5 bases; junction bases not matched to a gene: 9. Per germline, CDR1 LNHNV and CDR2 YYDKDF (reference sequence). CDR3 size: 16 residues. The DNA of the CDR3 is TGTGCCACCAGCGCACGGACTAGCGGGAGACCAGACGAGCAGTACTTC. This translates into CATSARTSGRPDEQYF.

This chain connects TRBV28 to TRBJ2-5, with D tentatively TRBD1 (6 bases). The CDR3 is 14 residues long. With 0 bases removed from V and 2 bases from J, the gap between germline ends came to 7 bases. CDR1 and CDR2 from the germline V gene are MDHEN and SYDVKM. CDR3 coding DNA: TGTGCCAGCAGTTTATGGGGGGCTCAAGAGACCCAGTACTTC. This translates into CASSLWGAQETQYF.

This clone appeared a single time. This chain uses TRBV10-3 with TRBJ2-1, with D maybe TRBD1 (6 bases). The CDR3 length is 11 residues. The germline gives CDR1 ENHRY, CDR2 SYGVKD. The ends were cut back, 10 bases at V and 4 bases at J, with 8 bases in the middle. The CDR3 DNA reads as TGTGCCACGGGACAATACAATGAGCAGTTCTTC. As protein: CATGQYNEQFF.

In regard to this clone: One base away lies a much larger clone, so this may be a sequencing read error. The chain is built from TRBV5-1 and TRBJ1-3; D ambiguous. Germline V lookup: CDR1 SGHRS, CDR2 YFSETQ. The CDR3 contains 15 residues. The CDR3 reads CASSLGTVSRNTIYF. The CDR3 DNA reads TGCGCCAGCAGCTTGGGAACAGTCTCTAGAAACACCATATATTTT.

This chain joins TRBV5-1 and TRBJ2-5, with D possibly TRBD2 on 6 matching bases. This CDR3 is 13 amino acids long. The V end was cut by 7 bases, the J end by 5 bases, with 15 bases between. Germline assignment: CDR1 SGHRS and CDR2 YFSETQ. The CDR3 sequence: CASGPTGGETQYF. CDR3 DNA sequence: TGCGCCAGCGGACCCACAGGAGGGGAGACCCAGTACTTC.

This clone was picked up a small number of times. This chain uses TRBV5-8 with TRBJ1-2, with no clear D. Germline CDR1 reads SGHTS; CDR2 reads YDEGEE. The CDR3 is 14 residues long. V lost 4 bases, J lost 4 bases, and 14 bases lay in between. The CDR3 DNA is TGTGCCAGCAGCCCCGGGCCCGTCGGCTATGGCTACACCTTC. It codes for CASSPGPVGYGYTF.